The 20 T cell receptor beta chains listed next were all sequenced from one sample in a study of blood T cells in healthy people across ages. A sample-barcoded 5' primer and a J-beta primer mix were used in a second PCR of about 6 to 11 cycles. Each CDR3 protein gets one entry after TCRdb re-called the 5' RACE reads with MiXCR. The sample shows around 1,500,000 distinct CDR3 sequences, 28% of them seen only once. The sample taken for sequencing was blood. The receptors derive from a woman between 25 and 40 years old in good health.

The V and J genes are TRBV12-3 or TRBV12-4 and TRBJ1-5; D not certain. This CDR3 is 15 amino acids long. V was cut by 3 bases and J by 2 bases, with 11 bases left in between. The CDR3 loop is CASSFNLKGNQPQHF. CDR3 DNA sequence: TGTGCCAGCAGTTTCAACCTGAAGGGCAATCAGCCCCAGCATTTT.

This clonotype was recorded a few times. V gene TRBV20-1 combines with J gene TRBJ2-7, with no clear D. The CDR3 is made up of 12 amino acids. Germline values: CDR1 DFQATT, CDR2 SNEGSKA (reference sequence). V dropped 3 bases and J dropped 3 bases, with 9 bases sitting between them. DNA for the CDR3: TGCAGTGCTAGCTTTACCGGCTACGAGCAGTACTTC. This gives the protein CSASFTGYEQYF.

Details on this clonotype: A much larger clone differs from this one at a single base, so this may be a read error. The V call is TRBV7-2, the J call TRBJ2-7; 13 nucleotides agree with TRBD2. The germline V gene encodes CDR1 SGHTA and CDR2 FQGNSA. The CDR3 has 17 residues. The CDR3 DNA follows: TGTGTCAGCAGCCTAAGACTAGCGGGGGGCGCACAGGCGGCCCAGTACTTC. Amino acid sequence: CVSSLRLAGGAQAAQYF.

V is TRBV5-1 and J is TRBJ2-1, with D possibly matching TRBD1 (6 bases). The CDR3 covers 16 residues. Trimming left V 1 base short and J 4 bases short, with 15 bases between. Germline CDR1 reads SGHRS; CDR2 reads YFSETQ. Here the CDR3 reads CASSLSVIGQYNEQFF. The CDR3 DNA reads as TGCGCCAGCAGCTTGTCTGTGATAGGACAGTACAATGAGCAGTTCTTC.

This sequence joins TRBV11-1 and TRBJ2-1; the D gene could be TRBD1 or TRBD2 (5 bases each). The germline V gene has CDR1 SGHAT and CDR2 FQDESV (reference sequence). V shed 1 base and J shed 2 bases, with 12 bases lying between them. This CDR3 region has 16 residues. CDR3 protein: CASSLESGTTYNEQFF. The CDR3, as DNA: TGTGCCAGCAGCTTAGAAAGTGGGACGACCTACAATGAGCAGTTCTTC.

Notes on this clonotype: Mismatch with germline at one junction end may stem from a read error. The chain joins TRBV7-2 to TRBJ2-5; 7 positions agree with TRBD1. In germline, CDR1 is SGHTA, CDR2 FQGNSA. The CDR3 is made up of 13 amino acids. The chain's CDR3 is CASGFDRVETQYF. As DNA, the CDR3 is TGTGCCAGCGGCTTTGACAGGGTAGAGACCCAGTACTTC. Full variable domain (rest looked up from reference TRBV7-2 and TRBJ2-5): GAGVSQSPSNKVTEKGKDVELRCDPISGHTALYWYRQSLGQGLEFLIYFQGNSAPDKSGLPSDRFSAERTGGSVSTLTIQRTQQEDSAVYLCASGFDRVETQYFGPGTRLLVL.

The rearrangement links TRBV2 to TRBJ2-1; D is undetermined. CDR1 and CDR2 from the germline V gene are SNHLY and FYNNEI. The CDR3 covers 13 residues. The V end was cut by 7 bases, the J end by 3 bases, with 10 bases between. DNA of the CDR3: TGTGCCAGCAAAACGGAGTACTACAATGAGCAGTTCTTC. Translating it yields CASKTEYYNEQFF.

This clonotype was found once. The chain joins TRBV12-5 to TRBJ2-7, with D tentatively TRBD2 (6 bases). CDR3 length equals 14 residues. The V end was cut by 4 bases, the J end by 3 bases, with 13 bases between. Germline CDR1 is LGHNT and CDR2 is FRNRAP. The CDR3 loop is CASGWGTQDYEQYF. The CDR3 bases are TGTGCTAGTGGTTGGGGGACTCAAGACTACGAGCAGTACTTC.

This chain connects TRBV20-1 to TRBJ1-3; D perhaps matches TRBD1 (5 bases). The V end lost 5 bases, the J end lost 0 bases, and 14 bases lay between the germline ends. Germline loops: CDR1 DFQATT, CDR2 SNEGSKA (reference sequence). The CDR3 covers 15 residues. The chain's CDR3 is CSAYAVGVSGNTIYF. As DNA, the CDR3 is TGCAGTGCTTACGCAGTGGGGGTCTCTGGAAACACCATATATTTT.

The J gene is TRBJ1-1, the V gene TRBV11-2, with a weak D call TRBD1 (5 bases). V lost 1 base and J 0 bases, leaving 12 bases between the germline ends. There are 16 residues in the CDR3. Germline V gene lookup returns CDR1 SGHAT and CDR2 FQNNGV. CDR3 sequence reads: CASSLGGGTMNTEAFF. CDR3 nucleotides: TGTGCCAGCAGCTTAGGCGGGGGGACGATGAACACTGAAGCTTTCTTT.

The table lists this clonotype with a few counts. The genes are TRBV5-1 and TRBJ2-1; the match to TRBD2 covers 10 bases. V gave up 4 bases and J gave up 4 bases; unmatched junction bases: 14. CDR1 is SGHRS and CDR2 is YFSETQ in the germline V gene. The CDR3 runs 18 residues. The chain's CDR3 is CASSGGGYSGRFYNEQFF. In DNA, the CDR3 is TGCGCCAGCAGCGGCGGGGGGTATAGCGGGAGGTTTTACAATGAGCAGTTCTTC.

This clonotype was observed many times. This rearrangement joins TRBV7-2 to TRBJ2-5, with D maybe TRBD1 (5 bases). The V end lost 1 base, the J end lost 9 bases, and 18 bases lay between the germline ends. CDR3 size: 15 residues. Germline CDR1 SGHTA, CDR2 FQGNSA. This CDR3 is CASSLGSTGPGAQYF. DNA of the CDR3: TGTGCCAGCAGCTTAGGTAGCACAGGCCCAGGCGCCCAGTACTTC.

This chain uses TRBV28 with TRBJ2-7; 8 bases match TRBD1. CDR1 is MDHEN, CDR2 SYDVKM, per germline. CDR3 size: 15 residues. J was trimmed by 6 bases and V by 6 bases; bases with no gene match: 13. The CDR3 DNA reads TGTGCCAGCAGGCCTCAGGGGGCACCTCCTCTCGAGCAGTACTTC. Protein: CASRPQGAPPLEQYF.

This clonotype was found many times. V is TRBV5-1 and J is TRBJ2-7, with D unclear. The CDR3 consists of 14 residues. Trimming took 0 bases from V and 4 from J, leaving 11 bases between them. Germline V gene sequence: CDR1 SGHRS, CDR2 YFSETQ. For the CDR3, the DNA is TGCGCCAGCAGCTTGGTCCCAATTAATTACGAGCAGTACTTC. Translated: CASSLVPINYEQYF.

This clonotype was recorded many times. The rearrangement uses TRBV5-1 and TRBJ2-7, with 8 bases aligning to TRBD1. Germline V gene data show CDR1 as SGHRS and CDR2 as YFSETQ. The CDR3 consists of 14 residues. The ends lost 1 base at V and 3 bases at J; junction bases unmatched: 3. As DNA, the CDR3 is TGCGCCAGCAGCTTGAGGACAGGGAACTACGAGCAGTACTTC. Its protein product is CASSLRTGNYEQYF.

This clonotype appeared many times. The junction does not match germline at one end; this may be a read error. This chain joins TRBV12-3 or TRBV12-4 and TRBJ1-4, with 7 nucleotides matching TRBD1. The CDR3 is 15 amino acids. CDR3 in amino acids: CASSLGGRTNEKLFF. CDR3 bases: TGTGCCAGCAGCTTAGGGGGCAGAACAAATGAAAAACTGTTTTTT.

V usage is TRBV9 and J usage is TRBJ1-5; the D is unclear. The CDR3 sequence is 16 residues long. CDR1 SGDLS and CDR2 YYNGEE come from the germline V gene. V lost 0 bases to trimming and J lost 0 bases, with 10 bases between them. CDR3 sequence reads: CASSVDDGDSNQPQHF. The CDR3 coding sequence is TGTGCCAGCAGCGTAGACGACGGGGATAGCAATCAGCCCCAGCATTTT.

The V and J genes are TRBV28 and TRBJ2-1; D may be TRBD2 (6 bases). The CDR3 has 13 amino acids. Per the germline V gene, CDR1 is MDHEN and CDR2 is SYDVKM. The germline V and J ends were trimmed by 6 bases and 8 bases, with 14 bases remaining between them. Here the CDR3 DNA reads TGTGCCAGCAGCCGTATCTCGGGGGATGAGCAGTTCTTC. This encodes CASSRISGDEQFF.

The chain links TRBV7-6 to TRBJ1-5; D not resolved. Germline V gene lookup returns CDR1 SGHVS and CDR2 FNYEAQ. The CDR3 has 13 residues. The V end was cut by 3 bases, the J end by 7 bases, with 10 bases between. Here the CDR3 reads CASSLRSVQPQHF. Written as DNA, the CDR3 is TGTGCCAGCAGCTTGAGGTCGGTCCAGCCCCAGCATTTT.

V is TRBV19 and J is TRBJ1-1, with D uncertain. Germline V gives CDR1 LNHDA, CDR2 SQIVND (reference sequence). Trimming removed 5 bases at V and 8 bases at J, with 12 bases between. The CDR3 contains 12 residues. CDR3 DNA sequence: TGTGCCAGTAGTGGCTCCGTGATAGAAGCTTTCTTT. It is translated as CASSGSVIEAFF.